This is a list of T cell receptor beta chains from one sample in a study of CD8+CD57+ T cells in acquired aplastic anemia. MiXCR, run by TCRdb on the reads, gives a single entry per CDR3 protein. This sample carries about 220,000 distinct CDR3 sequences, roughly 33% of them seen once, and the ten largest clones take 1.1%. The material sequenced was sorted CD4+, CD8+, or CD8+CD57+ T cells (not recorded which) from PBMCs. Receptors were obtained from a human donor in good health, serving as a control. CDR3s include the opening cysteine and the closing phenylalanine or tryptophan. A D gene is named only where the DNA matches it firmly. Size tells how often a clone was seen (once, few, many) or the class of an expanded clone, and some rows leave it out.

j_call cdr3_length d_call clone_size v_call cdr3_aa cdr3_nt
TRBJ1-1 13 - - TRBV5-1 CASSLESDTEAFF TGCGCCAGCAGCTTGGAATCGGACACTGAAGCTTTCTTT
TRBJ1-3 14 TRBD1 - TRBV3-1 CASSRTGGGHTIYF TGTGCCAGCAGCCGAACAGGGGGGGGGCACACCATATATTTT
TRBJ2-5 13 TRBD2 - TRBV19 CASSIVGGGTQYF TGTGCCAGTAGTATAGTGGGCGGGGGGACCCAGTACTTC
TRBJ2-7 13 TRBD2 many TRBV20-1 CSATGGGFDEQYF TGCAGTGCAACGGGCGGGGGGTTCGACGAGCAGTACTTC
TRBJ1-4 13 TRBD1 many TRBV10-2 CASSDRGGEKLFF TGCGCCAGCAGCGACAGGGGTGGTGAAAAACTGTTTTTT
TRBJ2-7 15 - - TRBV18 CASSQAPGSSYEQYF TGTGCCAGCTCACAAGCACCGGGCAGCTCCTACGAGCAGTACTTC
TRBJ1-6 14 TRBD1 - TRBV2 CASTRDRSNSPLHF TGTGCCAGCACCCGGGACAGGTCTAATTCACCCCTCCACTTT
TRBJ2-5 13 - many TRBV4-1 CASSQDSPQTQYF TGCGCCAGCAGCCAGGACAGTCCTCAGACCCAGTACTTC
TRBJ2-1 13 TRBD2 many TRBV6-1 CASMERENNEQFF TGTGCCAGCATGGAGCGGGAGAACAATGAGCAGTTCTTC
TRBJ1-1 11 - many TRBV19 CASRGRSEAFF TGTGCCAGCCGGGGGAGGTCTGAAGCTTTCTTT
TRBJ1-1 14 - many TRBV10-3 CAISEVGTNTEAFF TGTGCCATCAGTGAGGTGGGTACGAACACTGAAGCTTTCTTT
TRBJ2-1 12 - - TRBV27 CASNRGGGEQFF TGTGCCAGCAATAGGGGAGGAGGTGAGCAGTTCTTC
TRBJ2-7 13 - many TRBV5-1 CASSLELAHEQYF TGCGCCAGCAGCTTGGAGCTAGCTCACGAGCAGTACTTC
TRBJ2-3 16 TRBD1 - TRBV4-1 CTSSRQPRTGEDTQYF TGCACCAGCAGCCGGCAACCCCGGACAGGGGAAGATACGCAGTATTTT
TRBJ2-3 15 TRBD1 - TRBV2 CASSYRGQARDTQYF TGTGCCAGCAGTTACAGGGGACAGGCCAGGGATACGCAGTATTTT
TRBJ2-2 17 TRBD2 - TRBV9 CASSVGGTSRGIGELFF TGTGCCAGCAGCGTAGGGGGGACTAGCAGGGGAATCGGGGAGCTGTTTTTT
TRBJ2-3 14 - - TRBV19 CASSPHRDTDTQYF TGTGCCAGTAGTCCCCACAGGGACACAGATACGCAGTATTTT
TRBJ2-5 13 TRBD2 many TRBV5-1 CASNAGGRETQYF TGCGCCAGCAACGCGGGAGGGCGAGAGACCCAGTACTTC
TRBJ2-7 15 TRBD2 many TRBV10-3 CAISDRTSGTYEQYF TGTGCCATCAGTGACCGGACTAGCGGGACCTACGAGCAGTACTTC
TRBJ1-1 15 TRBD1 many TRBV19 CASIEGDSQNTEAFF TGTGCCAGTATCGAGGGGGACAGTCAGAACACTGAAGCTTTCTTT
TRBJ1-6 16 TRBD1 many TRBV20-1 CSARARDRGSDSPLHF TGCAGTGCTAGAGCCCGAGACAGGGGCTCGGATTCACCCCTCCACTTT
TRBJ1-4 10 - - TRBV4-2 CASSQGKLFF TGTGCCAGCAGCCAAGGTAAACTGTTTTTT
TRBJ1-2 13 TRBD1 few TRBV6-1 CATRQGVLGGYTF TGTGCCACCCGACAGGGGGTCTTAGGGGGCTACACCTTC
TRBJ1-5 14 - many TRBV2 CASSDRNSNQPQHF TGTGCCAGCAGTGACAGAAATAGCAATCAGCCCCAGCATTTT
TRBJ1-2 13 TRBD1 many TRBV10-3 CAISAGTGEGYTF TGTGCCATCAGTGCGGGGACAGGGGAAGGCTACACCTTC
TRBJ2-7 15 TRBD2 - TRBV30 CAWNNGTSGSHEQYF TGTGCCTGGAACAACGGGACTAGCGGGAGTCACGAGCAGTACTTC
TRBJ1-2 13 - many TRBV9 CASSGTGTYGYTF TGTGCCAGCAGCGGAACAGGGACCTATGGCTACACCTTC
TRBJ1-2 17 - many TRBV2 CASTLWGADRTHYGYTF TGTGCCAGCACTTTATGGGGAGCAGACAGGACCCACTATGGCTACACCTTC
TRBJ1-3 16 - many TRBV7-8 CASSLRNRDSGNTIYF TGTGCCAGCAGCCTAAGAAACAGGGATTCTGGAAACACCATATATTTT
TRBJ1-1 13 - many TRBV10-3 CAISQGRGTEAFF TGTGCCATCAGTCAGGGGCGGGGCACTGAAGCTTTCTTT
TRBJ1-4 14 - once TRBV6-1 CASTEGGFNEKLFF TGTGCCAGCACCGAAGGGGGTTTCAATGAAAAACTGTTTTTT
TRBJ1-3 17 - few TRBV9 CASSRGGGDPSGNTIYF TGTGCCAGCAGCCGTGGCGGGGGGGACCCCTCTGGAAACACCATATATTTT
TRBJ1-1 13 - - TRBV19 CASSIDLGGEAFF TGTGCCAGTAGTATAGATTTGGGGGGAGAAGCTTTCTTT
TRBJ2-5 15 - many TRBV4-2 CASSQDGAGLETQYF TGTGCCAGCAGCCAAGATGGCGCAGGGCTGGAGACCCAGTACTTC
TRBJ2-7 18 TRBD2 - TRBV11-2 CASSLPHSWGGGSYEQYF TGTGCCAGCAGCTTACCCCATAGTTGGGGGGGGGGCTCCTACGAGCAGTACTTC
TRBJ2-7 15 - - TRBV25-1 CATSGTLGGRYEQYF TGTGCCACCAGTGGGACCTTGGGGGGGCGGTACGAGCAGTACTTC
TRBJ1-2 12 TRBD1 many TRBV20-1 CSARETGVGYTF TGCAGTGCTAGAGAGACAGGGGTCGGCTACACCTTC
TRBJ1-2 13 - many TRBV7-9 CASSFSGNYGYTF TGTGCCAGCAGCTTCTCAGGAAACTATGGCTACACCTTC
TRBJ2-7 13 - many TRBV5-1 CASSLGRYGEQYF TGCGCCAGCAGCTTGGGCCGTTACGGCGAGCAGTACTTC
TRBJ1-1 15 - - TRBV7-9 CASSKEHTLNTEAFF TGTGCCAGCAGCAAAGAACACACTTTGAACACTGAAGCTTTCTTT
TRBJ2-7 15 TRBD2 few TRBV6-5 CASSYLSGVAYEQYF TGTGCCAGCAGTTACTTGAGCGGGGTCGCCTACGAGCAGTACTTC
TRBJ1-2 11 - - TRBV15 CARRQGDGYTF TGTGCTAGGAGGCAGGGTGATGGCTACACCTTC
TRBJ1-5 13 - - TRBV29-1 CASSRQTTGPQHF TGTGCCAGTAGCCGGCAGACCACGGGGCCCCAGCATTTT